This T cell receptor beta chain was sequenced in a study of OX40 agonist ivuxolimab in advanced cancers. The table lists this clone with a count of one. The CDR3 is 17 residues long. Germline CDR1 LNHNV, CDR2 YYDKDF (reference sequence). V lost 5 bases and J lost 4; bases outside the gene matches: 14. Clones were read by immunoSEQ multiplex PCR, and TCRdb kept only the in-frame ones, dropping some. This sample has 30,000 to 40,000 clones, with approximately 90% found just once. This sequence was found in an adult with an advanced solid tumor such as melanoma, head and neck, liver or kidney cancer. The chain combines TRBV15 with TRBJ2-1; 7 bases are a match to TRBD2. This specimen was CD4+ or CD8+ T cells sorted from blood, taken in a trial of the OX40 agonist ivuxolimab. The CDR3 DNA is TGTGCCACCAGCCACGGGGGAGGCCTAGCGGCGTACAATGAGCAGTTCTTC. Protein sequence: CATSHGGGLAAYNEQFF.